This T cell receptor beta chain derives from a study of vaccination and CD4 T cells after COVID-19. Study summary: Post-vaccination specimens were collected at a median of roughly 78 days following dose two (range 14 to 241). Control wells got either CEFX epitopes, HIV-1 Nef peptides, or no peptide at all.

The CDR3 loop spans 13 amino acids. CDR1 and CDR2 (germline): DFQATT, SNEGSKA (reference sequence). Trimming cost V 3 bases and J 6 bases, with 14 bases left between them. To note about this clonotype: Its target is unknown.

Cultured CD4+ T-cell DNA underwent Oncomine TCR Beta short-read sequencing. TCRdb reprocessed the PCR reads with MiXCR, giving one entry per CDR3 protein. The sample includes approximately 17,000 distinct CDR3 sequences, about 50% of them seen just once. Time point in this sample: late sampling 161 to 241 days after vaccination in a few convalescent patients. Treatment reported: approximately nine-day PBMC culture with coronavirus spike peptide pools or control peptides (ViraFEST assay). The chain is built from TRBV20-1 and TRBJ1-2; the D is unclear. This clonotype was obtained from a human donor who had recovered from COVID-19. The specimen comprised CD4+ T cells from blood, cultured in vitro, sampled about 7 months after SARS-CoV-2 vaccination. In DNA form, the CDR3 reads TGCAGTGCTAGGGCCAGTGTCTATAATGGCTACACCTTC. Protein product: CSARASVYNGYTF.